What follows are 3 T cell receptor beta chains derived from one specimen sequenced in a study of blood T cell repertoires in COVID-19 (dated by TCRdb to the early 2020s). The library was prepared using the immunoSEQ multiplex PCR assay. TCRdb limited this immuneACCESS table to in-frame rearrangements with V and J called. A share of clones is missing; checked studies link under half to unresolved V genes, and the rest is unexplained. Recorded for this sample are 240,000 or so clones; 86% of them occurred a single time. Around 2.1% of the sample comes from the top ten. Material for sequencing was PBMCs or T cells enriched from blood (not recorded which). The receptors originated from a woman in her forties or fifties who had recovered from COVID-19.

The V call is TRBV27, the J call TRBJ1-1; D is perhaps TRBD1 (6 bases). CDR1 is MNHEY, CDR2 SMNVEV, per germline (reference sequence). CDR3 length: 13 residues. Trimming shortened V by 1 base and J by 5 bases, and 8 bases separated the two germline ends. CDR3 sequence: CASSLYDRTEAFF. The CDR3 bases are TGTGCCAGCAGTTTATACGACAGGACTGAAGCTTTCTTT.

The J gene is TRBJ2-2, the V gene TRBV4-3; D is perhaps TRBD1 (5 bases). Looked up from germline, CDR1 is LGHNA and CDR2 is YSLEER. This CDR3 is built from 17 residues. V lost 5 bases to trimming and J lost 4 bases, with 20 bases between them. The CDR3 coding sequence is TGCGCCAGCAGCACCCAGGGTGGTGGCCTTGGCACCGGGGAGCTGTTTTTT. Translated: CASSTQGGGLGTGELFF.

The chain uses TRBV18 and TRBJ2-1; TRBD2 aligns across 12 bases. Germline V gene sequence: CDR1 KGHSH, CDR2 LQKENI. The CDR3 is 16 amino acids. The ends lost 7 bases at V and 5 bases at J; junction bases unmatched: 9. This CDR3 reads CASLPRLAGANNEQFF. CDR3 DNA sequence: TGTGCCAGCTTACCCCGACTAGCGGGGGCAAACAATGAGCAGTTCTTC.